This T cell receptor beta chain is drawn from a study of blood T cell repertoires in COVID-19. Overall study context: In each case, the material was cDNA or gDNA derived from T cells, B-cell-depleted T cells, or PBMCs.

The method was immunoSEQ multiplex PCR; TCRdb's version includes in-frame clones alone and lacks a portion of them. The sample lists over 110,000 clones, 70% to 85% seen once, with around 9.6% in the top ten. The receptor's source is a man between 60 and 70 years old with active or convalescent COVID-19. Sequenced sample: peripheral blood.

The CDR3 sequence is CASSYSTSGSTAQYF. DNA for the CDR3: TGTGCCAGCAGTTACTCGACTAGCGGGTCGACGGCCCAGTACTTC. V is TRBV6-2 or TRBV6-3 and J is TRBJ2-5; TRBD2 agrees at 10 bases. Germline V gene data show CDR1 as MNHEY and CDR2 as SVGEGT. With V trimmed by 0 bases and J by 9 bases, 7 bases remained unmatched. The CDR3 totals 15 residues.